Listed below are T cell receptor beta chains from one sample, sequenced in a study of cytomegalovirus exposure and HLA in healthy donors. Sequencing was performed with immunoSEQ multiplex PCR; in TCRdb, only in-frame clones are kept and a portion is missing. The data contain about 120,000 clones, nearly 65% of them singletons. The specimen sequenced was PBMCs. These receptors all come from a man aged 35 to 55 in good health and CMV-seropositive. CDR3s include the opening cysteine and the closing phenylalanine or tryptophan. A D gene is named only where the DNA matches it firmly. Only some rows state a clone size, as once, few, many or a class for expanded clones.

.,TRBJ2-3,TRBV28,.,CASSPTSWRANDRDTDTQYF,TGTGCCAGCAGTCCGACAAGCTGGAGGGCCAACGACAGGGACACAGATACGCAGTATTTT
TRBD1,TRBJ1-2,TRBV18,few,CASSPFSGTEEVGYTF,TGTGCCAGCTCACCATTCTCTGGGACAGAAGAGGTCGGCTACACCTTC
.,TRBJ2-1,TRBV7-9,.,CASSLVRVGGQFF,TGTGCCAGCAGCTTAGTTAGGGTAGGGGGGCAGTTCTTC
TRBD2,TRBJ2-3,TRBV6-5,.,CASSPIAGGTDTQYF,TGTGCCAGCAGTCCTATAGCGGGAGGCACAGATACGCAGTATTTT
.,TRBJ2-3,TRBV19,.,CATGTPWTDTQYF,TGTGCCACCGGGACTCCTTGGACAGATACGCAGTATTTT
TRBD1,TRBJ2-5,TRBV6-1,few,CASTLGQGEEQYF,TGTGCCAGCACCCTGGGACAGGGAGAGGAGCAGTACTTC
.,TRBJ2-3,TRBV7-2,.,CASSSRQGGDTQYF,TGTGCCAGCAGCTCCCGACAGGGAGGAGATACGCAGTATTTT
TRBD2,TRBJ2-7,TRBV18,.,CASSPTREREQYF,TGTGCCAGCTCACCGACGCGGGAGAGAGAGCAGTACTTC
TRBD2,TRBJ2-2,TRBV5-1,.,CASSLAAGDNTGELFF,TGCGCCAGCAGCTTGGCAGCGGGGGATAACACCGGGGAGCTGTTTTTT
TRBD2,TRBJ2-5,TRBV25-1,.,CASSVRRAGEAETQYF,TGTGCCAGCAGTGTCAGACGAGCGGGAGAGGCGGAGACCCAGTACTTC
TRBD1,TRBJ2-5,TRBV10-3,.,CAISEVLTGGKETQYF,TGTGCCATCAGTGAGGTTTTGACAGGGGGGAAAGAGACCCAGTACTTC
.,TRBJ2-2,TRBV19,.,CASSMGATNTGELFF,TGTGCCAGTAGTATGGGGGCCACGAACACCGGGGAGCTGTTTTTT
.,TRBJ2-2,TRBV5-5,.,CASSQGNTGELFF,TGTGCCAGCAGCCAGGGGAACACCGGGGAGCTGTTTTTT
TRBD2,TRBJ2-3,TRBV7-2,.,CASSLSGITDTQYF,TGTGCCAGCAGCCTTAGCGGGATCACAGATACGCAGTATTTT
.,TRBJ1-1,TRBV28,.,CASSLRAEAFF,TGTGCCAGCAGTCTGAGGGCTGAAGCTTTCTTT
.,TRBJ1-5,TRBV7-8,.,CASSQDFAGRQPQHF,TGTGCCAGCAGCCAAGATTTCGCGGGTCGTCAGCCCCAGCATTTT
.,TRBJ2-5,TRBV7-2,.,CASSSGPIQETQYF,TGTGCCAGCAGCTCAGGGCCTATTCAAGAGACCCAGTACTTC
TRBD2,TRBJ2-3,TRBV5-1,.,CASSLAGLAGGYTDTQYF,TGCGCCAGCAGCTTGGCGGGACTAGCGGGGGGATACACAGATACGCAGTATTTT
.,TRBJ1-2,TRBV28,.,CASSKRQEFYTF,TGTGCCAGCAGCAAACGACAGGAGTTCTACACCTTC
TRBD2,TRBJ2-2,TRBV9,.,CASSVAGGNTGELFF,TGTGCCAGCAGCGTAGCGGGAGGGAACACCGGGGAGCTGTTTTTT
.,TRBJ2-2,TRBV4-1,.,CASSQRGHGETNTGELFF,TGCGCCAGCAGCCAAAGAGGACACGGAGAAACTAACACCGGGGAGCTGTTTTTT
TRBD1,TRBJ2-7,TRBV9,.,CASSVRQGSSYEQYF,TGTGCCAGCAGCGTTAGACAGGGCTCATCCTACGAGCAGTACTTC
.,TRBJ2-7,TRBV27,.,CASSLKPGTSYEQYF,TGTGCCAGCAGTTTAAAGCCCGGGACAAGCTACGAGCAGTACTTC
TRBD2,TRBJ2-7,TRBV7-2,once,CASSVASGTAYEQYF,TGTGCCAGCAGCGTAGCGAGCGGGACGGCTTACGAGCAGTACTTC
TRBD1,TRBJ2-7,TRBV6-5,.,CASRRARGFYEQYF,TGTGCCAGCAGAAGGGCCAGGGGGTTTTACGAGCAGTACTTC